This T cell receptor (beta chain) is drawn from a study of blood T cells in healthy people across ages. This clonotype showed up just a few times. Using a J-beta primer mix together with a sample-barcoded 5' primer, a second PCR was run for roughly 6 to 12 cycles. MiXCR, run by TCRdb on the 5' RACE reads, gives a single entry per CDR3 protein. The sample contains roughly 1,000,000 distinct CDR3 sequences, almost 25% of which appear only once. The CDR3 totals 13 residues. Germline CDR1 is MDHEN and CDR2 is SYDVKM. The ends were cut back, 8 bases at V and 7 bases at J, with 14 bases in the middle. These data were also filed under a second study, of T cells of mothers and their children.

Source material: blood. V and J are TRBV28 and TRBJ1-4; no clear D. The source is a girl aged 2 to 10 in good health. DNA for the CDR3: TGTGCCAGCGAAGAAGGATTTGGTGAAAAACTGTTTTTT. It codes for CASEEGFGEKLFF.